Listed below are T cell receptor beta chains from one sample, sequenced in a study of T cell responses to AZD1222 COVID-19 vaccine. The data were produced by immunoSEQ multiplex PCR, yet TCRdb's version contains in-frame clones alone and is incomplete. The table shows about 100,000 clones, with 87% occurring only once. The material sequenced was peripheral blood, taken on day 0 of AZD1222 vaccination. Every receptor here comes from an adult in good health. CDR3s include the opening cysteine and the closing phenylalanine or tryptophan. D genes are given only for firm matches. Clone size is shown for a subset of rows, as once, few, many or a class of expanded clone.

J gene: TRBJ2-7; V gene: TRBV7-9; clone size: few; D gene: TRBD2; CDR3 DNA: TGTGCCAGCAGCCTAAAGTCGGGACTAGCGGGAGGCTACGAGCAGTACTTC; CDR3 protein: CASSLKSGLAGGYEQYF
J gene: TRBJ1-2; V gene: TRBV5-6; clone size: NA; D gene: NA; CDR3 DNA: TGTGCCAGCAGCTTGCAGTTCTATGGCTACACCTTC; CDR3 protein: CASSLQFYGYTF
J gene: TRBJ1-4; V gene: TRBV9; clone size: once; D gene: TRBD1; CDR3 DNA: TGTGCCAGCAGCCCCCGACAGGGGCATAATGAAAAACTGTTTTTT; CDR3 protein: CASSPRQGHNEKLFF
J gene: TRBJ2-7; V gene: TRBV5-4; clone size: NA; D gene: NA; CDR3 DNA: TGTGCCAGCAGCTTGACGGGTGGGGAGAAAGGGACTTTC; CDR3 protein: CASSLTGGEKGTF
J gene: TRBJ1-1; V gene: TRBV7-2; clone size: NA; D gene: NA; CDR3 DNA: TGTGCCAGCAGCCCGGGGCAGTGGGGCACTGAAGCTTTCTTT; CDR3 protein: CASSPGQWGTEAFF
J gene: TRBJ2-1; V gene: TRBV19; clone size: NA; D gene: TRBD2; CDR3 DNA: TGTGCCACCTCTAAGAAGCGGGAAGTTGAGCAGTTCTTC; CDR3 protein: CATSKKREVEQFF
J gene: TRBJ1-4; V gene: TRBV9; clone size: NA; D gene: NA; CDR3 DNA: TGTGCCAGCAGCCCTCAGTTCCCAGGGACGGATGAAAAACTGTTTTTT; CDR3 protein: CASSPQFPGTDEKLFF
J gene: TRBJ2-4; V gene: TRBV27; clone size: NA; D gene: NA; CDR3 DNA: TGTGCCAGCTCCGCTCTTAGGGGTGGCATTCAGTACTTC; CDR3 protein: CASSALRGGIQYF
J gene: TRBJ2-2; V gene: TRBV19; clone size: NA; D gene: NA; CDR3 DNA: TGTGCCAGTAGTATAGAGACAGACAGCACCGGGGAGCTGTTTTTT; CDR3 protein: CASSIETDSTGELFF
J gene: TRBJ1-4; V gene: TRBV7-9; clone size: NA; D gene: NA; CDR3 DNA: TGTGCCAGCAGCCCACGGACAGAACTGTTTTTT; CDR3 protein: CASSPRTELFF
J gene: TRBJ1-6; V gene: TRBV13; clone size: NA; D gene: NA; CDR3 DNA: TGTGCCAGCAGCTCCGGGACGGCAGATAATTCACCCCTCCACTTT; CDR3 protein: CASSSGTADNSPLHF
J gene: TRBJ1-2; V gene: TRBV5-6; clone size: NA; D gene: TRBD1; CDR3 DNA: TGTGCCAGCAGCTTGGGGACAGGGACAGGGAATGGCTACACCTTC; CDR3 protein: CASSLGTGTGNGYTF
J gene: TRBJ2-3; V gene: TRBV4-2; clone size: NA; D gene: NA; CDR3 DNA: TGTGCCAGCAGCCAAGATGAGCGGCGCCCAGATACGCAGTATTTT; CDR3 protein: CASSQDERRPDTQYF
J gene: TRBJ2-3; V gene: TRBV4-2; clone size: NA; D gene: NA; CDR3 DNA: TGTGCCAGCAGCCAAGACATGTGGGCGCAGTATTTT; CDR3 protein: CASSQDMWAQYF
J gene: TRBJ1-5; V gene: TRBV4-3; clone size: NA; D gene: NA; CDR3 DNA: TGCGCCAGCAGCCAAGCTTGGAATCAGCCCCAGCATTTT; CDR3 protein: CASSQAWNQPQHF
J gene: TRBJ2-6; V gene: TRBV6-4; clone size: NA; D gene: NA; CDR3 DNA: TGTGCCAGCAGTCCAGGGAGCTCTGGGGCCAACGTCCTGACTTTC; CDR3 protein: CASSPGSSGANVLTF
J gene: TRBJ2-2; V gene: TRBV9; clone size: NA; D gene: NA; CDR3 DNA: TGTGCCAGCATGGGATTTGACACCGGGGAGCTGTTTTTT; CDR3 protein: CASMGFDTGELFF
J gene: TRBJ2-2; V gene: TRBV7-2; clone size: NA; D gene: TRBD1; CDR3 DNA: TGTGCCAGCAGCTGGGACAGGGACGGGGAGCTGTTTTTT; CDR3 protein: CASSWDRDGELFF
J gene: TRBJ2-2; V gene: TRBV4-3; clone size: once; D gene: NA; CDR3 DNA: TGCGCCAGCAGCCAAGTCGACGTCGCAGGGGAGCTGTTTTTT; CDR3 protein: CASSQVDVAGELFF
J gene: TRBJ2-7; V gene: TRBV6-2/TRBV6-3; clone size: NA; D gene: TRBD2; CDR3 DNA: TGTGCCAGCAGTTACGACGGGACTAGCGGGCGAATGTCCTACGAGCAGTACTTC; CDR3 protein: CASSYDGTSGRMSYEQYF
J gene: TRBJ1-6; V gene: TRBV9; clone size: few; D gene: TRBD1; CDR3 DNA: TGTGCCAGCAGCTCTGGACAGGGGACGGGATCACCCCTCCACTTT; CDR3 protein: CASSSGQGTGSPLHF
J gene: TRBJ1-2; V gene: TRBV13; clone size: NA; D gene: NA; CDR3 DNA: TGTGCCAGCACCCGGCCCCCTCCGAGTCTCTATGGCTACACCTTC; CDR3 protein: CASTRPPPSLYGYTF
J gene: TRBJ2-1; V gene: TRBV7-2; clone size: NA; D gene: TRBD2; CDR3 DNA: TGTGCCAGTAGCCCGGGACTAGCGGGAGAGGGCTACAATGAGCAGTTCTTC; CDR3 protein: CASSPGLAGEGYNEQFF
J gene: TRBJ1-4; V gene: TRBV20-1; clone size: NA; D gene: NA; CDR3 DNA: TGCAGTTACAGGGCTAGTGAAAAACTGTTTTTT; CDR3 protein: CSYRASEKLFF
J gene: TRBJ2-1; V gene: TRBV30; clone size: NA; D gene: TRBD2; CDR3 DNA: TGTGCCGGGGCCGGGACTAGCAACAATGAGCAGTTCTTC; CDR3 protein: CAGAGTSNNEQFF